What follows describes a single TCR beta chain. Here immunoSEQ multiplex PCR was the method, and the copy in TCRdb shows in-frame clones only, minus some. The sample consists of some 50,000 clones, around 86% of them appearing once. This entry comes from a study of blood T cell repertoires in COVID-19. The wider study: T cells, B-cell-depleted T cells, or PBMCs supplied cDNA or gDNA.

The V gene's germline CDR1 is MGHRA and CDR2 YSYEKL. This CDR3 region has 17 residues. V trimming: 4 bases; J trimming: 0 bases; junction bases outside the gene matches: 6. This receptor was identified in a human donor in a cohort sampled during active COVID-19. V usage is TRBV4-1 and J usage is TRBJ2-4; the match to TRBD1 covers 10 bases. The source material was peripheral blood. In DNA form, the CDR3 reads TGCGCCAGCAGCCCTGGGGACAGGGGCTTAGCCAAAAACATTCAGTACTTC. Encoded protein: CASSPGDRGLAKNIQYF.